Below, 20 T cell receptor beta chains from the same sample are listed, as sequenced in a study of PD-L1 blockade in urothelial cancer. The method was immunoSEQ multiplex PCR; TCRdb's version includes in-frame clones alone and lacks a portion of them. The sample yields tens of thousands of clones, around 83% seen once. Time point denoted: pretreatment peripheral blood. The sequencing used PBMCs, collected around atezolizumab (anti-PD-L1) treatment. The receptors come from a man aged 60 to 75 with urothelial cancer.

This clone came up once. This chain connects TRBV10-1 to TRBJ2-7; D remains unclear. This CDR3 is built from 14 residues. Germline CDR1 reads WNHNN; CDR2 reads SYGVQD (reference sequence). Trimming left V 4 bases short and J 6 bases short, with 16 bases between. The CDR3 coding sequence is TGCGCCAGCAGTGCGGCTGACCTAGATCGCGAGCAGTACTTC. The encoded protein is CASSAADLDREQYF.

CDR3 DNA: TGTGCCAGCAGAATCGACAGCAATAGCAATCAGCCCCAGCATTTT. Amino acid sequence: CASRIDSNSNQPQHF. The rearrangement links TRBV2 to TRBJ1-5; possibly TRBD1 for D (5 bases). V lost 6 bases and J 0 bases, leaving 12 bases between the germline ends. Germline V lookup: CDR1 SNHLY, CDR2 FYNNEI. This CDR3 has 15 residues.

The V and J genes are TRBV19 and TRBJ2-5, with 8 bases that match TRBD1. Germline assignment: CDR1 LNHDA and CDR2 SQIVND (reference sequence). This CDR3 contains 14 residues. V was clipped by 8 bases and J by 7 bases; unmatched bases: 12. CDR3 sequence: CASGPKDRAVTQYF. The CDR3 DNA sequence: TGTGCCAGTGGCCCTAAGGACAGGGCGGTGACCCAGTACTTC.

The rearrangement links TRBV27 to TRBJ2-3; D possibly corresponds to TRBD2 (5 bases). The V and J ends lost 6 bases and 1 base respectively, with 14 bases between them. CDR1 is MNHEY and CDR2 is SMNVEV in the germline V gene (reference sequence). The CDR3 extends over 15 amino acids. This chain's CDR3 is CASSSYSVRTDTQYF. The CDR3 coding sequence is TGTGCCAGCAGCTCCTATAGCGTTCGCACAGATACGCAGTATTTT.

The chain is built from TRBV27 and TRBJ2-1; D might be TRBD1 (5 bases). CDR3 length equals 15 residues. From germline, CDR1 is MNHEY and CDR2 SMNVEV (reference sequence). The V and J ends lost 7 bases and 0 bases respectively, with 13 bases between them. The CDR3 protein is CASTPLRASYNEQFF. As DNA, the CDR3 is TGTGCCAGCACCCCCCTCAGGGCCTCCTACAATGAGCAGTTCTTC.

The CDR3 reads CASSPAGTARTNTEAFF. The CDR3, as DNA: TGTGCCAGCTCACCAGCAGGGACAGCTAGAACTAACACTGAAGCTTTCTTT. The chain couples TRBV18 to TRBJ1-1; 7 nucleotides align to TRBD1. Per the germline V gene, CDR1 is KGHSH and CDR2 is LQKENI. V lost 2 bases to trimming and J lost 2 bases; unmatched junction nucleotides: 11. CDR3 length: 17 residues.

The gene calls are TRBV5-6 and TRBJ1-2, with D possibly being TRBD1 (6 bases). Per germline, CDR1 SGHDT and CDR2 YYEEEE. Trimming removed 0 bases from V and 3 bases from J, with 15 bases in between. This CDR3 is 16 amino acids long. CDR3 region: CASSLAGGARDYGYTF. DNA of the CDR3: TGTGCCAGCAGCTTGGCCGGGGGGGCGCGGGACTATGGCTACACCTTC. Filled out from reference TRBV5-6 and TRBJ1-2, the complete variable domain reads DAGVTQSPTHLIKTRGQQVTLRCSPKSGHDTVSWYQQALGQGPQFIFQYYEEEERQRGNFPDRFSGHQFPNYSSELNVNALLLGDSALYLCASSLAGGARDYGYTFGSGTRLTVV.

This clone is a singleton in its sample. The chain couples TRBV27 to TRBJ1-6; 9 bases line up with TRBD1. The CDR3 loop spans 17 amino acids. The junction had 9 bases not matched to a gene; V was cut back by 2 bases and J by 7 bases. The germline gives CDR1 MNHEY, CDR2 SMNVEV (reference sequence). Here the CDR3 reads CASSLPGQGSRNSPLHF. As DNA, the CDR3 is TGTGCCAGCAGTTTACCGGGACAGGGATCCCGAAATTCACCCCTCCACTTT.

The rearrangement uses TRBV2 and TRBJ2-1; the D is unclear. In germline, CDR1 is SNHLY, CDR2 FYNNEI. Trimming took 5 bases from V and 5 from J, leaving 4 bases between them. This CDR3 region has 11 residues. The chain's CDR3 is CASSYNNEQFF. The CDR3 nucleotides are TGTGCCAGCAGTTACAACAATGAGCAGTTCTTC. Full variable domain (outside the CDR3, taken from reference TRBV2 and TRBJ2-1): EPEVTQTPSHQVTQMGQEVILRCVPISNHLYFYWYRQILGQKVEFLVSFYNNEISEKSEIFDDQFSVERPDGSNFTLKIRSTKLEDSAMYFCASSYNNEQFFGPGTRLTVL.

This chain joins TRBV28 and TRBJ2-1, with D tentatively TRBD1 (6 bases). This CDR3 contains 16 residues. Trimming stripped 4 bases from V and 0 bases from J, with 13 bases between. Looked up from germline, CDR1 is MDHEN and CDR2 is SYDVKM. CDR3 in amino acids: CASSSVTGSSYNEQFF. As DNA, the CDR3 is TGTGCCAGCAGTTCAGTGACAGGAAGCTCCTACAATGAGCAGTTCTTC.

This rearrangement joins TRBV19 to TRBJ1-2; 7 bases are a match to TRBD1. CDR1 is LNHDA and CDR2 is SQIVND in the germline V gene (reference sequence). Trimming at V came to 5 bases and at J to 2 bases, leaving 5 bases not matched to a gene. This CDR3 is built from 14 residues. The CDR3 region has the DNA TGTGCCAGTAGTCCCACAGGGGACAACTATGGCTACACCTTC. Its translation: CASSPTGDNYGYTF. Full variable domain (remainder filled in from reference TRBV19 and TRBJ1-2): DGGITQSPKYLFRKEGQNVTLSCEQNLNHDAMYWYRQDPGQGLRLIYYSQIVNDFQKGDIAEGYSVSREKKESFPLTVTSAQKNPTAFYLCASSPTGDNYGYTFGSGTRLTVV.

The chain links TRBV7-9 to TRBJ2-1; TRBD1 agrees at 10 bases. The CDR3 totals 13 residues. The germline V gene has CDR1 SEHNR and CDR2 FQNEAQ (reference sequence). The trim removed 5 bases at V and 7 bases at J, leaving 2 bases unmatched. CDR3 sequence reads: CASSRDRGNEQFF. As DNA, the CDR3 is TGTGCCAGCAGCCGGGACAGGGGTAATGAGCAGTTCTTC. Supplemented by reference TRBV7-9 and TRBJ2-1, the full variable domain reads DTGVSQNPRHKITKRGQNVTFRCDPISEHNRLYWYRQTLGQGPEFLTYFQNEAQLEKSRLLSDRFSAERPKGSFSTLEIQRTEQGDSAMYLCASSRDRGNEQFFGPGTRLTVL.

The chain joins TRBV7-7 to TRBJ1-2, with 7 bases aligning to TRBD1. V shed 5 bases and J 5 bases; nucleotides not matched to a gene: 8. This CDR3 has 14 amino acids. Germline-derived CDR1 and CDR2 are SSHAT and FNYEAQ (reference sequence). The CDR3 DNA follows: TGTGCCAGCAGCCCCCTGGACAGGACATATGGCTACACCTTC. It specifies CASSPLDRTYGYTF.

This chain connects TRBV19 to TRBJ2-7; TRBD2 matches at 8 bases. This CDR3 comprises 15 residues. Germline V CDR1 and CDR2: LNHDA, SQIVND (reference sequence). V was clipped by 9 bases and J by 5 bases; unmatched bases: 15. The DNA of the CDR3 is TGTGCCAGCCTTCGGCGGGGGGCCGGCCCCAACGAGCAGTACTTC. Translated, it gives CASLRRGAGPNEQYF.

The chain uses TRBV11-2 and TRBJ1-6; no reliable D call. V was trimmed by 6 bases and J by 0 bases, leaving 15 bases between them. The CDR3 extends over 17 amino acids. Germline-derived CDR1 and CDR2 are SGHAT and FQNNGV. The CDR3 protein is CASSSSRETSYNSPLHF. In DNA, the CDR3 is TGTGCCAGCAGTTCCTCGAGGGAGACCTCCTATAATTCACCCCTCCACTTT.

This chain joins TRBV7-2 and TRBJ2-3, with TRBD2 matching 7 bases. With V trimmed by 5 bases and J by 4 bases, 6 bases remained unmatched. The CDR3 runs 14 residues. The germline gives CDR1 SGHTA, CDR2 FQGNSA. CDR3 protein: CASSQTSRSDTQYF. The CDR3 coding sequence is TGTGCCAGCAGCCAGACTAGCAGGTCAGATACGCAGTATTTT.

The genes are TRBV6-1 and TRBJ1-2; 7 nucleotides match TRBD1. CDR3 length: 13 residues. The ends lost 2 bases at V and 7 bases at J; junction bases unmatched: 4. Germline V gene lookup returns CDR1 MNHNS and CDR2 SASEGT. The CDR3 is CASSERGRGGYTF. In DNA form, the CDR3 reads TGTGCCAGCAGTGAAAGGGGGCGCGGTGGCTACACCTTC.

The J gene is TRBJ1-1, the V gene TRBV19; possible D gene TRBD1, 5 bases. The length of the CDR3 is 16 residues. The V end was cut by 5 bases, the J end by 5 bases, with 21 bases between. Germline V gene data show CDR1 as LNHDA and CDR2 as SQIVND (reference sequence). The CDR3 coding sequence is TGTGCCAGTAGTTTCCAGGGTCGGTCGGGTAGGACTGAAGCTTTCTTT. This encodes CASSFQGRSGRTEAFF.

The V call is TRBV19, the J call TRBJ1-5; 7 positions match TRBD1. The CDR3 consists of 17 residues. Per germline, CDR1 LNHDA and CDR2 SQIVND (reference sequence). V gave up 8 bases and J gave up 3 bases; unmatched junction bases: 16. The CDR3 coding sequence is TGTGCCAGTCGCAAGGGGCAGGGGGTCTTGTACAATCAGCCCCAGCATTTT. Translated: CASRKGQGVLYNQPQHF.

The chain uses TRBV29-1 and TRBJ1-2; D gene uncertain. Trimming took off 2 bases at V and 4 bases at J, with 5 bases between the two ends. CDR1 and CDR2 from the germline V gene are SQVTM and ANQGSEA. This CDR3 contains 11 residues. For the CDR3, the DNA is TGCAGCGTTGAAATATCCTATGGCTACACCTTC. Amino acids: CSVEISYGYTF.